This T cell receptor (beta chain) was obtained from a study of vaccination and CD4 T cells after COVID-19. Sequenced with the Oncomine TCR Beta short-read assay was DNA taken from cultured CD4+ T cells. Each CDR3 protein is one row after TCRdb ran MiXCR on the PCR reads. The data show more than 7,500 distinct CDR3 sequences, approximately 50% seen once. Overall study findings and caveats: Only post-vaccination samples contained a median approximately 85% of the reactive clones in convalescent patients.

The length of the CDR3 is 16 residues. Germline values: CDR1 MDHEN, CDR2 SYDVKM. The ends were cut back, 5 bases at V and 2 bases at J, with 16 bases in the middle. This clonotype was seen only a few times. Its target is not known. Treatment here: roughly ten-day PBMC culture with coronavirus spike peptide pools or control peptides (ViraFEST assay). ViraFEST expanded antigen-specific T cells with peptide pools, then sequenced TCRs. IL-2 (around 10 IU/ml) and peptide pools (about 9 ug/ml) were added to cultures of under 2.5 million PBMCs per well. Sequencing used CD4+ T cells from blood, cultured in vitro. This receptor was obtained from a human donor who had recovered from COVID-19. The chain uses TRBV28 and TRBJ1-5, with D uncertain. For the CDR3, the DNA is TGTGCCAGCAGTCCCCCCCGAGGGCATGGCAATCAGCCCCAGCATTTT. It codes for CASSPPRGHGNQPQHF.